This T cell receptor (beta chain) was found in a study of T cell responses to AZD1222 COVID-19 vaccine. The protocol was immunoSEQ multiplex PCR, while the TCRdb copy is restricted to in-frame clones and leaves out a portion. This table has 110,000 to 150,000 clones, about nine tenths appearing once. On this clone itself: Antigen unknown.

Germline assignment: CDR1 KGHSH and CDR2 LQKENI. The CDR3 spans 15 residues. J was trimmed by 9 bases and V by 3 bases; bases with no gene match: 6. Notes on the study in general: At 160-218 and 743-854, vaccine-associated CD4 TCRs were dominant, and they spanned spike.

J is TRBJ1-6 and V is TRBV18; 9 nucleotides line up with TRBD1. This TCR was recovered from an adult in good health. Sequenced material: peripheral blood, taken on day 0 of AZD1222 vaccination. The CDR3 sequence is CASSPGQGVASPLHF. The CDR3 DNA reads TGTGCCAGCTCACCGGGACAGGGTGTCGCTTCACCCCTCCACTTT.